The clone carrying this TCR beta chain has just a few counts. The ends were cut back, 1 base at V and 6 bases at J, with 7 bases in the middle. The CDR3 totals 13 residues. Germline CDR1 and CDR2: KGHSY and FQNENV. The record originates from a study of blood T cell repertoires in COVID-19. The protocol was immunoSEQ multiplex PCR, while the TCRdb copy is restricted to in-frame clones and leaves out a portion. The sample has about 250,000 clones, more than 75% seen once; the top ten hold 0.9% to 1%. Sequences were obtained from peripheral blood. This receptor was taken from a woman in her forties who had recovered from COVID-19. This chain uses TRBV16 with TRBJ1-5; D ambiguous. CDR3 nucleotides: TGTGCCAGCAGCCAATTAAAGAGTCAGCCCCAGCATTTT. This gives the protein CASSQLKSQPQHF.